A selection of T cell receptor beta chains follows, all from one sample in a study of T cells after yellow fever vaccination. TCRdb re-derived calls from the 5' RACE reads in MiXCR, one entry per CDR3 protein. The repertoire has some 220,000 distinct CDR3 sequences, more than 3% of them found once; the top ten carry roughly 3%. Material: CD4+ T cells sorted from PBMCs, obtained 10 days after the yellow fever booster vaccination. The receptors come from a man aged 18 to 35 who received the YFV17D yellow fever vaccine. The CDR3 runs from the conserved cysteine through the conserved F or W. Each record gives: clone size, V gene, D gene, J gene, CDR3 DNA, CDR3 protein. D genes are given only for firm matches. Clone size, where shown, is once, few, many, or a class for clones that have expanded.

size: medium-sized
V: TRBV5-1
D: TRBD2
J: TRBJ2-1
DNA: TGCGCCAGCAGCTTCGGCGGGGGGGCCCACAATGAGCAGTTCTTC
CDR3: CASSFGGGAHNEQFF

size: .
V: TRBV7-9
D: .
J: TRBJ1-2
DNA: TGTGCCAGCAGCTCAGGAGACTATGGCTACACCTTC
CDR3: CASSSGDYGYTF

size: few
V: TRBV20-1
D: .
J: TRBJ2-5
DNA: TGCAGCGTTAAGGGTGCCAGCCCGGAGACCCAGTACTTC
CDR3: CSVKGASPETQYF

size: .
V: TRBV2
D: TRBD1
J: TRBJ1-1
DNA: TGTGCCAGCAGCGGGACAGTCACCACTGAAGCTTTCTTT
CDR3: CASSGTVTTEAFF

size: many
V: TRBV6-5
D: .
J: TRBJ1-2
DNA: TGTGCCAGCAGCCCCCAGAGAGGTGTCAGTGGCTACACCTTC
CDR3: CASSPQRGVSGYTF

size: many
V: TRBV28
D: .
J: TRBJ2-4
DNA: TGTGCCAGCAGTCCTCGTGGGGGTGCGAACATTCAGTACTTC
CDR3: CASSPRGGANIQYF

size: .
V: TRBV18
D: .
J: TRBJ2-1
DNA: TGTGCCAGCTCACCACCAGGGGGGGGTGAGCAGTTCTTC
CDR3: CASSPPGGGEQFF

size: few
V: TRBV5-5
D: .
J: TRBJ1-1
DNA: TGTGCCAGCGAAGGTAACACTGAAGCTTTCTTT
CDR3: CASEGNTEAFF

size: few
V: TRBV12-3/TRBV12-4
D: .
J: TRBJ2-7
DNA: TGTGCCAGCAGATCCGACTACTCCTACGAGCAGTACTTC
CDR3: CASRSDYSYEQYF

size: .
V: TRBV12-3/TRBV12-4
D: .
J: TRBJ1-2
DNA: TGTGCCAGCAGTTTAAGTGGACACAATGGCTACACCTTC
CDR3: CASSLSGHNGYTF

size: few
V: TRBV5-1
D: .
J: TRBJ2-2
DNA: TGCGCCAGCAGCGGAGGCCCCCCGAGAGCCGGGGAGCTGTTTTTT
CDR3: CASSGGPPRAGELFF